Below, 4 T cell receptor beta chains from the same sample are listed, as sequenced in a study of blood T cell repertoires in COVID-19. The table came from immunoSEQ multiplex PCR; TCRdb's copy has only in-frame clones and leaves some out. The sample shows tens of thousands of clones, more than 80% of them seen only once. Material for sequencing was peripheral blood. The receptors here all came from a man older than 75 with acute or convalescent COVID-19.

The V gene is TRBV5-1, the J gene TRBJ1-4; 7 bases agree with TRBD1. J gave up 7 bases and V 2 bases, and 2 bases lay outside the gene matches. The V gene's germline CDR1 is SGHRS and CDR2 YFSETQ. The CDR3 has 13 amino acids. The DNA for the CDR3 is TGCGCCAGCAGCTTAAACAGGGGTGAAAAACTGTTTTTT. Its translation: CASSLNRGEKLFF.

This chain uses TRBV7-9 with TRBJ2-1, with D possibly TRBD2 on 5 matching bases. This CDR3 spans 15 amino acids. Trimming left V 3 bases short and J 6 bases short, with 15 bases between. Germline V lookup: CDR1 SEHNR, CDR2 FQNEAQ (reference sequence). The CDR3: CASSFLRGAGNEQFF. Here the CDR3 DNA reads TGTGCCAGCAGCTTTCTTAGAGGTGCGGGCAATGAGCAGTTCTTC.

The rearrangement joins TRBV7-9 to TRBJ1-6; D not certain. Deletions cut 3 bases from V and 7 bases from J, with 4 bases between. The germline gives CDR1 SEHNR, CDR2 FQNEAQ (reference sequence). This CDR3 contains 12 residues. The CDR3: CASSLENSPLHF. CDR3 nucleotides: TGTGCCAGCAGCTTGGAGAATTCACCCCTCCACTTT.

Written as DNA, the CDR3 is TGTGCCAGCAGCTTAGCAGGACAGGGGGGTCTAGGGGAGCAGTTCTTC. Its translation: CASSLAGQGGLGEQFF. This chain links TRBV7-9 with TRBJ2-1; 10 bases are a match to TRBD1. Per the germline V gene, CDR1 is SEHNR and CDR2 is FQNEAQ (reference sequence). This CDR3 is 16 amino acids long. With 0 bases clipped from V and 10 bases from J, the junction kept 9 bases outside the gene matches.